The rows below give T cell receptor beta chains drawn from one sample of a study of CD8 T cells in Susac syndrome. TCRdb re-derived calls from the immunoSEQ multiplex PCR reads in MiXCR, one entry per CDR3 protein. Of around 200,000 distinct CDR3 sequences in the sample, about 95% were seen once. Material: CD4+ T cells from PBMCs. These receptors were obtained from a human donor in good health. Both conserved end residues are part of each CDR3. The D gene is left open where the match is weak. Only part of the rows carry a size: once, few, many, or a class if the clone is expanded.

>TRBV5-1|NA|TRBJ2-5|NA
CASSPDWGETQYF
TGCGCCAGCAGCCCCGATTGGGGAGAGACCCAGTACTTC
>TRBV5-1|NA|TRBJ1-6|TRBD1
CASSLDRGSNSPLHF
TGCGCCAGCAGCTTAGACAGGGGAAGTAATTCACCCCTCCACTTT
>TRBV7-9|NA|TRBJ1-2|TRBD1
CASSLEDRAGGYTF
TGTGCCAGCAGCTTAGAAGACAGGGCCGGTGGCTACACCTTC
>TRBV29-1|NA|TRBJ2-5|TRBD2
CSALGLAGVETQYF
TGCAGCGCCCTGGGGCTAGCGGGAGTAGAGACCCAGTACTTC
>TRBV3-1|once|TRBJ1-5|NA
CASSQVVAGQPQHF
TGTGCCAGCAGCCAAGTCGTAGCTGGGCAGCCCCAGCATTTT
>TRBV24-1|NA|TRBJ2-1|NA
CATSDSGSPLLEQFF
TGTGCCACCAGTGATTCTGGGAGCCCACTATTAGAGCAGTTCTTC
>TRBV3-1|NA|TRBJ2-2|NA
CASRTGSGELFF
TGTGCCAGCAGGACGGGGAGCGGGGAGCTGTTTTTT
>TRBV24-1|NA|TRBJ2-5|NA
CATSGGETQYF
TGTGCCACCAGTGGAGGAGAGACCCAGTACTTC
>TRBV5-4|NA|TRBJ1-1|TRBD1
CASSSWTGANTEAFF
TGTGCCAGCAGCTCTTGGACAGGTGCGAACACTGAAGCTTTCTTT
>TRBV19|NA|TRBJ1-1|TRBD1
CASGTGQGTEAFF
TGTGCCAGTGGGACAGGGCAGGGGACTGAAGCTTTCTTT
>TRBV4-3|NA|TRBJ1-1|NA
CASSQSLRDTEAFF
TGCGCCAGCAGCCAAAGCCTGAGGGACACTGAAGCTTTCTTT
>TRBV9|NA|TRBJ2-5|NA
CASSVQPGTLGETQYF
TGTGCCAGCAGCGTACAGCCCGGGACCCTAGGGGAGACCCAGTACTTC
>TRBV7-2|NA|TRBJ2-7|TRBD1
CASSFDRGYEQYF
TGTGCCAGCAGCTTTGACAGGGGCTACGAGCAGTACTTC
>TRBV6-6|NA|TRBJ2-3|NA
CASSSAPLRYF
TGTGCCAGCAGTTCAGCACCCCTCCGGTATTTT